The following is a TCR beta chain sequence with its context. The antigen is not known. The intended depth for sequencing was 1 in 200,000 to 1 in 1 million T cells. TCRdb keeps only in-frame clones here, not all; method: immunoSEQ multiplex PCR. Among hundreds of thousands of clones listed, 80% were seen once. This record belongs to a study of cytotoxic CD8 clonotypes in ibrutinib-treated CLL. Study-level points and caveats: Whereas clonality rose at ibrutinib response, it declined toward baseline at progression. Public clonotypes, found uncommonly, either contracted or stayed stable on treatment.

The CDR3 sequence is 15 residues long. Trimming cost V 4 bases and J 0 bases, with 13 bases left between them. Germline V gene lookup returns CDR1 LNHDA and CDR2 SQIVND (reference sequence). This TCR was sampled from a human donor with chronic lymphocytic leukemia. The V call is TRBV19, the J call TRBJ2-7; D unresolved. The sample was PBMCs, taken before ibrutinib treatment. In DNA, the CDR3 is TGTGCCAGTAGTAGGACGGCCGAGAGCTCCTACGAGCAGTACTTC. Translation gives CASSRTAESSYEQYF.